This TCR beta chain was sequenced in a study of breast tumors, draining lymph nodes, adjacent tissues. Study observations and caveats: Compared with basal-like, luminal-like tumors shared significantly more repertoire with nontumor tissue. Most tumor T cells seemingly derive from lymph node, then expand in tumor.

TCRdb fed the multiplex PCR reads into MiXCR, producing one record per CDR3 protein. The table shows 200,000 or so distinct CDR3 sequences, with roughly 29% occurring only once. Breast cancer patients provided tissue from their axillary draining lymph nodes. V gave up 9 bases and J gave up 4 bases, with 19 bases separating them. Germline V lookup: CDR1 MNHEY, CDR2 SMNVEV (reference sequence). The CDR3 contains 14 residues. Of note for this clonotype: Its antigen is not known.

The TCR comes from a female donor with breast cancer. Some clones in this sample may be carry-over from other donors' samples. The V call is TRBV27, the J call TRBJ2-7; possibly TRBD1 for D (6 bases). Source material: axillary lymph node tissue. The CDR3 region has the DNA TGTGCCAGTGGTCGGGCAGGGGTAAATTACGAGCAGTACTTC. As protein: CASGRAGVNYEQYF.